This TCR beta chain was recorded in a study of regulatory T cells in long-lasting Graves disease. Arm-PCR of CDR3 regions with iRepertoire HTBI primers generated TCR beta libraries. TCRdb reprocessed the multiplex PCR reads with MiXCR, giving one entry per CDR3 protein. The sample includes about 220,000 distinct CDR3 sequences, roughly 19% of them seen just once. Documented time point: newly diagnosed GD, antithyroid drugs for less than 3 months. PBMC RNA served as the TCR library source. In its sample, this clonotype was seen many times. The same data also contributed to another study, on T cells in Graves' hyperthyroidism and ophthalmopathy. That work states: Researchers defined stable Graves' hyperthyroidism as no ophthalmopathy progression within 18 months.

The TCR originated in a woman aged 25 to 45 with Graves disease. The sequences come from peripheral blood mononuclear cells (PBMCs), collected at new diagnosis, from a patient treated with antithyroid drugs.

The DNA for the CDR3 is TGTGCCAGCAGTCCCTGGACTAGCGGGAACACCGGGGAGCTGTTTTTT. Translated, it gives CASSPWTSGNTGELFF. This chain links TRBV28 with TRBJ2-2, with TRBD2 matching over 10 bases. The CDR3 has 16 residues. The V gene's germline CDR1 is MDHEN and CDR2 SYDVKM. V gave up 5 bases and J gave up 1 base; unmatched junction bases: 4.